This T cell receptor beta chain emerged from a study of regulatory T cells in long-lasting Graves disease. Construction of TCR beta libraries relied on iRepertoire HTBI primers and on Arm-PCR targeting CDR3 regions. Each CDR3 protein gets one entry after TCRdb re-called the multiplex PCR reads with MiXCR. This table holds about 420,000 distinct CDR3 sequences, about a sixth found once. To note about this clonotype: Being one base from a much bigger clone, this may be a read error.

V lost 6 bases and J lost 8; bases outside the gene matches: 2. Per the germline V gene, CDR1 is MNHNS and CDR2 is SASEGT. CDR3 length: 13 residues. Time point denoted: newly diagnosed GD, antithyroid drugs for less than 3 months. Following extraction of RNA from PBMCs, that RNA was used to make the TCR library. The authors diagnosed Graves' disease using American Thyroid Association guidelines. Each patient gave Nine milliliters of EDTA-anticoagulated peripheral blood. These same records also appear under a second study, on T cells in Graves' hyperthyroidism and ophthalmopathy. That source reports: Thyroid ultrasound and orbital computed tomography, with clinical symptoms and serum thyroxine and TRAb, informed diagnoses. Ophthalmopathy prediction by the model preceded onset by a median about 6.8 months.

This receptor was taken from a woman aged 18 to 35 with Graves disease. This specimen was peripheral blood mononuclear cells (PBMCs), taken at new diagnosis, from a patient treated with antithyroid drugs. The chain combines TRBV6-1 with TRBJ1-6; 9 bases map to TRBD1. CDR3 loop: CASRGQGDSPLHF. The CDR3 DNA is TGTGCCAGCAGGGGACAGGGCGATTCACCCCTCCACTTT.